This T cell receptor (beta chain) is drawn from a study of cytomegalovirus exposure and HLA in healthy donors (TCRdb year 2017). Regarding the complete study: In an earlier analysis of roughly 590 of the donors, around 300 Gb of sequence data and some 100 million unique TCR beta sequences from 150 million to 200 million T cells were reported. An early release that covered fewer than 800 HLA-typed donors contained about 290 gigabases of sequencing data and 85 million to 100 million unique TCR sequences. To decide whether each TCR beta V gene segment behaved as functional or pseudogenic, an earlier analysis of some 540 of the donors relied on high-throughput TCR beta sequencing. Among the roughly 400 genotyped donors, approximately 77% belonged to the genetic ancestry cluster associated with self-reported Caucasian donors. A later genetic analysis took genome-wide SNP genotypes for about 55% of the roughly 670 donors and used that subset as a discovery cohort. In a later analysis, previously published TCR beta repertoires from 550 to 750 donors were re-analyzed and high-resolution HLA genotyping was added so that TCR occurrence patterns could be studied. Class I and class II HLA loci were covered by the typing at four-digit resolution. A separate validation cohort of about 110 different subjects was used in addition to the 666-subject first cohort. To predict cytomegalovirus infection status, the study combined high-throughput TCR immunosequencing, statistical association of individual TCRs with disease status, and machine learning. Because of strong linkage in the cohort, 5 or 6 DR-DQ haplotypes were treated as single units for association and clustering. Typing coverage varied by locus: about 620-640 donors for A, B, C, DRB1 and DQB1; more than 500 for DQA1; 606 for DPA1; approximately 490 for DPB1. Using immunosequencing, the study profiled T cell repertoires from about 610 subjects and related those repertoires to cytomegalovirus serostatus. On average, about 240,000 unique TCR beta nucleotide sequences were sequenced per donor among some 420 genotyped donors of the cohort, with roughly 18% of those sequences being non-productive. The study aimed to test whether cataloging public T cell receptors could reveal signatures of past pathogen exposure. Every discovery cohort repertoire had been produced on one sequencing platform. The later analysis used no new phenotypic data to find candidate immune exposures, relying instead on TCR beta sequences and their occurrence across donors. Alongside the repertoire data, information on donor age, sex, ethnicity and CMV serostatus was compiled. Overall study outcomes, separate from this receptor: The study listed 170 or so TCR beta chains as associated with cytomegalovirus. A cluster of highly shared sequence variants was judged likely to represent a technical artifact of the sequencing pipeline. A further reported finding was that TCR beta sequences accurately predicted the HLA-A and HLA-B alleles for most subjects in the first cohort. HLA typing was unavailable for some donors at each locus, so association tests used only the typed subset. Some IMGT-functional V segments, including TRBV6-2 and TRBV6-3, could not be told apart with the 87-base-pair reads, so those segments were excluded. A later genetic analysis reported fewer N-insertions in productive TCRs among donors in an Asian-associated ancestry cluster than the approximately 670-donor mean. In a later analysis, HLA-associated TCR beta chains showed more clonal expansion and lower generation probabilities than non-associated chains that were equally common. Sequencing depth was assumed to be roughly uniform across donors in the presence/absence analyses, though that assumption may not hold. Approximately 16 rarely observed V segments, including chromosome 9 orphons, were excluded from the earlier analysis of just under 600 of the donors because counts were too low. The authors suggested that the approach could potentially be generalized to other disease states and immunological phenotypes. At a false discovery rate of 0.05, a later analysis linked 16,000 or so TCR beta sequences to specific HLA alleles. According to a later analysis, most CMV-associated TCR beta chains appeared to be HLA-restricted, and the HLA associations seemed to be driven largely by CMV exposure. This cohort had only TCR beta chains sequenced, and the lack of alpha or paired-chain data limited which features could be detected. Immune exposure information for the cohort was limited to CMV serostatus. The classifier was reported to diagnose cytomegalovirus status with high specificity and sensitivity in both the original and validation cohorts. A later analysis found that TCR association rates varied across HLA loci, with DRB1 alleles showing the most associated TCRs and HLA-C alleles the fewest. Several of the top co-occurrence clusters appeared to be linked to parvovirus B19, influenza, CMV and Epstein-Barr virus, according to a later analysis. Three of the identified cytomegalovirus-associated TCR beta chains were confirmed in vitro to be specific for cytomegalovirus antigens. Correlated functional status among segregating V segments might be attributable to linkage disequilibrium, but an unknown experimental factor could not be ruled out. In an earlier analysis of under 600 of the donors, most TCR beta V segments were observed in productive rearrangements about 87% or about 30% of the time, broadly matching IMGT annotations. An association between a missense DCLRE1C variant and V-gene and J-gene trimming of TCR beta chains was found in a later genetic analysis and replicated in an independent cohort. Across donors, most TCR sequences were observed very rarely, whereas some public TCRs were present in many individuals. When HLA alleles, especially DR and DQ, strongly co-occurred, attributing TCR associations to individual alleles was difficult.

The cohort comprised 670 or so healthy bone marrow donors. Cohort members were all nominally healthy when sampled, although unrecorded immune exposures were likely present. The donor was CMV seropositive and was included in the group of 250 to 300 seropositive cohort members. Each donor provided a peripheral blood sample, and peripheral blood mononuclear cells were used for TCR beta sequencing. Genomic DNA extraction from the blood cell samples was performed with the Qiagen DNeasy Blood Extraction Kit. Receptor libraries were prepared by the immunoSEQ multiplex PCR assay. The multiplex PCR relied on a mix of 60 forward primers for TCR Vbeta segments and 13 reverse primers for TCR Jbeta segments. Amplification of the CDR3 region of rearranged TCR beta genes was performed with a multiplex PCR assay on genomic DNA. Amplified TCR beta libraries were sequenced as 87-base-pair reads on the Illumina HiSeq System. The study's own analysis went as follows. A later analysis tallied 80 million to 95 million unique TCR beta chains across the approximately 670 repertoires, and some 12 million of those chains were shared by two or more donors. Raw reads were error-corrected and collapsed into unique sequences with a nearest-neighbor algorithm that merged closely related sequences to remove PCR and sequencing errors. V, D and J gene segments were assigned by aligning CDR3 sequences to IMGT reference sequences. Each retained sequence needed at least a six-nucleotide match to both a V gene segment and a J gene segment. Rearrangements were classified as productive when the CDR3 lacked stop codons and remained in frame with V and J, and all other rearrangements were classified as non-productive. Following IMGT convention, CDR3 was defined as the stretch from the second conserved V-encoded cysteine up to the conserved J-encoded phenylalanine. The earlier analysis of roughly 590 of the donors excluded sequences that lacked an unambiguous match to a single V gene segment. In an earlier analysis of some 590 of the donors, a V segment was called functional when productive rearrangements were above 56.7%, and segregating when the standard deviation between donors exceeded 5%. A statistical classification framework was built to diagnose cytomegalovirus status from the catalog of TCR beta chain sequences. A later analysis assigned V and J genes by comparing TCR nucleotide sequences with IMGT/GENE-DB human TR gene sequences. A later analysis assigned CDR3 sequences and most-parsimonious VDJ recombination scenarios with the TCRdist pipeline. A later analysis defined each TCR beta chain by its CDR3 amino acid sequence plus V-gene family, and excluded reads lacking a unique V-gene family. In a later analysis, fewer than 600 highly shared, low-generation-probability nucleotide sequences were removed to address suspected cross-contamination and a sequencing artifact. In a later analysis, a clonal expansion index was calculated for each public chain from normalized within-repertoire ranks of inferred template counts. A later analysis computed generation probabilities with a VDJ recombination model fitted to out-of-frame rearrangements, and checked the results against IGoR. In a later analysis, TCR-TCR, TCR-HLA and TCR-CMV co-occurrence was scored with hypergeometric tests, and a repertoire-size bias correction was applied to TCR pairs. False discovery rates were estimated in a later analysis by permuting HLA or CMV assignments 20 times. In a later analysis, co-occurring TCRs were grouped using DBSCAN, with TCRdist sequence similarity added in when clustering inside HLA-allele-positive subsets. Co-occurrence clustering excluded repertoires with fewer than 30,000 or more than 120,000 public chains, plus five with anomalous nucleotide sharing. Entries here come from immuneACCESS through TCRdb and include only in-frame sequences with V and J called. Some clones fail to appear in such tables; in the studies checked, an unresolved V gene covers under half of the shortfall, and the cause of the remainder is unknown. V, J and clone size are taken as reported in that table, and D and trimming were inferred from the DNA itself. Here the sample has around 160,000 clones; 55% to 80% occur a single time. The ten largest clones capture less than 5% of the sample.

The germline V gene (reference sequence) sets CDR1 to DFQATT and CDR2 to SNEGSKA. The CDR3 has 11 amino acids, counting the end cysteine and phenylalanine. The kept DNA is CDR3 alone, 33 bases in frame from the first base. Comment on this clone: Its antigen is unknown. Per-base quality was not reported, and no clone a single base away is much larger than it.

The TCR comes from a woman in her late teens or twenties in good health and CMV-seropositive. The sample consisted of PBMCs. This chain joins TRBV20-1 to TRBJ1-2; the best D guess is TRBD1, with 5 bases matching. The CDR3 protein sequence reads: CSAREVGGYTF. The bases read TGCAGCGCCAGGGAGGTCGGTGGCTACACCTTC.